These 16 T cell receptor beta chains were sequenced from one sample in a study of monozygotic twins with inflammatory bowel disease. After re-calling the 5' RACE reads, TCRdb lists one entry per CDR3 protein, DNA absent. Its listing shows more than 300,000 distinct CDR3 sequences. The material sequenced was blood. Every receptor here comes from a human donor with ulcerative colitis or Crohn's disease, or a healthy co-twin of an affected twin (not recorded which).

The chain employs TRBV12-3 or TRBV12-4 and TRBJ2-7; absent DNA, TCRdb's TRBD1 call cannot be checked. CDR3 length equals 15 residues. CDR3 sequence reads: CASSLFPRDRGEQYF.

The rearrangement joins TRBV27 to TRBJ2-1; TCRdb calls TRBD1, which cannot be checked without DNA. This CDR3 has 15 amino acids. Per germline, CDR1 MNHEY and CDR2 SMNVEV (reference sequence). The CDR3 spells CASSRGRQRGNEQFF.

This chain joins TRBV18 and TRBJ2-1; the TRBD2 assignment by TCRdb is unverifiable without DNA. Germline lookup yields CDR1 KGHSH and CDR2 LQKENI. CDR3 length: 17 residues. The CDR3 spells CASSPLTGTSGHNEQFF.

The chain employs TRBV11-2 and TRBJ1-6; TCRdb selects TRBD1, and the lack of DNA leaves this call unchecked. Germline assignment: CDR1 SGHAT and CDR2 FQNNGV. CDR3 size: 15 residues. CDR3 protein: CASSDRDRVNSPLHF. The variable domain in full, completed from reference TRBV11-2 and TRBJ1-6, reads EAGVAQSPRYKIIEKRQSVAFWCNPISGHATLYWYQQILGQGPKLLIQFQNNGVVDDSQLPKDRFSAERLKGVDSTLKIQPAKLEDSAVYLCASSDRDRVNSPLHFGNGTRLTVT.

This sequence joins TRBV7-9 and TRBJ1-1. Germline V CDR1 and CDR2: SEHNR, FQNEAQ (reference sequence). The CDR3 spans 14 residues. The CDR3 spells CASSLVATRLEAFF.

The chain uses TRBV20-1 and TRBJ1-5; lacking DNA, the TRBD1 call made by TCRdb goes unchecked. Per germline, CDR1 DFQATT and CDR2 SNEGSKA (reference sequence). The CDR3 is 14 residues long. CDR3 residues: CSAREPRGNQPQHF.

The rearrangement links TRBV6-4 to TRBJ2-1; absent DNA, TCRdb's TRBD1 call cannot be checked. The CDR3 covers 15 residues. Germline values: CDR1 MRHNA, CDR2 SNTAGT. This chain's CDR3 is CASSTGTGSYNEQFF.

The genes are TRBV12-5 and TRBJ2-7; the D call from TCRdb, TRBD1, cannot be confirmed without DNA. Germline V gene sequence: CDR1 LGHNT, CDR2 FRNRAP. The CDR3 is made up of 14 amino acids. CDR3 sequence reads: CAGCRQVPPMWRDF.

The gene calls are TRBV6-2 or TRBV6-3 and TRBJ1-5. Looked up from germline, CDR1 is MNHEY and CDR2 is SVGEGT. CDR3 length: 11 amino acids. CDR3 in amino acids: CASGRYQPQHF.

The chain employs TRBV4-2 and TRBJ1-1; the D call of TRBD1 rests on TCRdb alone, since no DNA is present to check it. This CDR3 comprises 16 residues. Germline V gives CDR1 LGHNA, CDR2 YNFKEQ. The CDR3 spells CASSHLFEGGDTEAFF.

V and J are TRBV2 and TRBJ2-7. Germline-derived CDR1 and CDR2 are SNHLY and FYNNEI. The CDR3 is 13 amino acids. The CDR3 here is CASTGRWSYEQYF. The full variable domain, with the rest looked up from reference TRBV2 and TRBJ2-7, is EPEVTQTPSHQVTQMGQEVILRCVPISNHLYFYWYRQILGQKVEFLVSFYNNEISEKSEIFDDQFSVERPDGSNFTLKIRSTKLEDSAMYFCASTGRWSYEQYFGPGTRLTVT.

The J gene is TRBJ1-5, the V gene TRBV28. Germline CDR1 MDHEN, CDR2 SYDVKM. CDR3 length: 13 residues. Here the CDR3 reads CASIPQGNQPQHF.

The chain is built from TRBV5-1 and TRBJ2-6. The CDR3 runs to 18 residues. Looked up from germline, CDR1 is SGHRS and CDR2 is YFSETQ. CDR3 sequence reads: CASSLATQTFSGANVLTF.

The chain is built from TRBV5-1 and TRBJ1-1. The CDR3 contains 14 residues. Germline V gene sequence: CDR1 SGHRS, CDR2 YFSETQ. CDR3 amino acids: CASSLDRTNTEAFF.

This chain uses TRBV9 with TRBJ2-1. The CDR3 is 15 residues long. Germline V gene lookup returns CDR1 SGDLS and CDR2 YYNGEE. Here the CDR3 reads CASSPRGSYYNEQFF.

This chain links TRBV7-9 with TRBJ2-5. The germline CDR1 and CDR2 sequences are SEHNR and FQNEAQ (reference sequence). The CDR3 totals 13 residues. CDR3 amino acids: CASSLWAGETQYF.